The clone carrying this TCR beta chain was seen at least ten times. Its antigen is unidentified. Attachment of unique molecular identifiers to individual cDNA molecules was performed. MiXCR was run by TCRdb on the 5' RACE reads, yielding one entry per CDR3 protein. The sample shows 22,000 or so distinct CDR3 sequences, approximately 4.5% of them seen only once. These data originate in a study of early T cells in non-severe SARS-CoV-2 infection. Study context: RNA in bulk from unsorted whole blood was sequenced, and chains were unpaired. General observations from the study: VDJdb-based matching was biased toward anti-spike CD8 responses and missed private and CD4 specificities.

Per germline, CDR1 MNHEY and CDR2 SVGAGI. Losses at the gene ends were 5 bases for V and 0 bases for J; bases not matched to a gene: 7. The CDR3 is 15 residues long. The specimen was whole blood. This receptor was obtained from an adult who was a healthcare worker with PCR-confirmed SARS-CoV-2 infection or an uninfected control (not recorded which). The chain links TRBV6-5 to TRBJ2-7, with TRBD2 matching 7 bases. CDR3 DNA: TGTGCCAGCAGTCTCGGGACTATCACCTCCTACGAGCAGTACTTC. Encoded protein: CASSLGTITSYEQYF.